These 15 T cell receptor beta chains were sequenced from one sample in a study of blood T cells in healthy people across ages. A J-beta primer mix and a sample-barcoded 5' primer were used in a second PCR of roughly 7 to 12 cycles. TCRdb processed the 5' RACE reads anew with MiXCR; each CDR3 protein has one entry. The sample shows hundreds of thousands of distinct CDR3 sequences, 40% to 50% of them seen only once. Sequenced sample: blood. The receptors stem from a man between 60 and 70 years old in good health.

This clonotype came up a few times. The rearrangement joins TRBV25-1 to TRBJ2-5; possibly TRBD1 for D (5 bases). This CDR3 contains 16 residues. Germline CDR1 reads MGHDK; CDR2 reads SYGVNS. V shed 1 base and J shed 3 bases, with 15 bases lying between them. The CDR3: CASSEWGRASKETQYF. The CDR3 DNA reads TGTGCCAGCAGTGAATGGGGCAGGGCTTCTAAAGAGACCCAGTACTTC.

The chain couples TRBV28 to TRBJ1-2; the D is unclear. The CDR3 is made up of 12 amino acids. Germline CDR1 and CDR2: MDHEN and SYDVKM. V was cut by 7 bases and J by 8 bases, with 14 bases left in between. The CDR3 spells CASTTGWGGYTF. CDR3 bases: TGTGCCAGCACCACCGGATGGGGAGGCTACACCTTC.

In the case of this clonotype: One end of the junction varies from germline; a read error may be responsible. V gene TRBV3-1 combines with J gene TRBJ2-5; TRBD2 matches at 9 bases. Germline lookup yields CDR1 LGHDT and CDR2 YNNKEL (reference sequence). The CDR3 sequence is 17 residues long. CDR3 protein: CANSLSGSGGHQETQYF. CDR3 coding DNA: TGTGCCAACAGCCTTTCAGGGAGCGGGGGGCACCAAGAGACCCAGTACTTC.

The chain joins TRBV6-6 to TRBJ1-2; 7 bases align to TRBD1. This CDR3 contains 13 residues. The germline gives CDR1 MNHNY, CDR2 SVGAGI (reference sequence). V was pared by 7 bases and J by 4 bases, with 6 bases of the junction left unmatched. The chain's CDR3 is CASTTGQVYGYTF. CDR3 DNA: TGTGCCAGCACCACCGGACAGGTCTATGGCTACACCTTC.

This chain joins TRBV7-9 and TRBJ2-5; tentative D call: TRBD2 (5 bases). The length of the CDR3 is 15 residues. CDR1 and CDR2 (germline): SEHNR, FQNEAQ (reference sequence). Trimming pared 0 bases from V and 5 bases from J, leaving 13 bases between. The CDR3 region has the DNA TGTGCCAGCAGCTTAGCGAGCGGAGCCACCGAGACCCAGTACTTC. Translation gives CASSLASGATETQYF.

This clonotype has more than one count but fewer than ten. The rearrangement joins TRBV20-1 to TRBJ2-5; D may be TRBD1 (5 bases). Germline V lookup: CDR1 DFQATT, CDR2 SNEGSKA (reference sequence). The V end was cut by 5 bases, the J end by 5 bases, with 15 bases between. There are 13 residues in the CDR3. The DNA of the CDR3 is TGCAGTGCTGATCAGGGTTCCTCGGAGACCCAGTACTTC. Protein sequence: CSADQGSSETQYF.

There are a few counts of this clonotype. The chain uses TRBV7-2 and TRBJ2-1; the match to TRBD1 covers 9 bases. There are 16 residues in the CDR3. Trimming removed 1 base from V and 7 bases from J; junction bases left unmatched: 8. Germline assignment: CDR1 SGHTA and CDR2 FQGNSA. This CDR3 is CASSLDWDRALNEQFF. DNA of the CDR3: TGTGCCAGCAGCTTAGACTGGGACAGGGCTTTGAATGAGCAGTTCTTC. The complete variable domain, with remaining parts taken from reference TRBV7-2 and TRBJ2-1, reads GAGVSQSPSNKVTEKGKDVELRCDPISGHTALYWYRQSLGQGLEFLIYFQGNSAPDKSGLPSDRFSAERTGGSVSTLTIQRTQQEDSAVYLCASSLDWDRALNEQFFGPGTRLTVL.

This clonotype has at least ten counts. The chain is built from TRBV29-1 and TRBJ2-1; D uncertain. V was shortened by 6 bases and J by 0 bases, with 15 bases between the two germline ends. CDR3 length: 15 amino acids. CDR1 SQVTM and CDR2 ANQGSEA come from the germline V gene. DNA of the CDR3: TGCAGCGTCCGTGGGGTGACTGGCTCCTACAATGAGCAGTTCTTC. The encoded protein is CSVRGVTGSYNEQFF.

The chain recombines TRBV6-6 with TRBJ1-1; tentatively, D is TRBD1 (5 bases). This CDR3 contains 16 residues. CDR1 MNHNY and CDR2 SVGAGI come from the germline V gene (reference sequence). Trimming removed 5 bases at V and 0 bases at J, with 16 bases between. This CDR3 is CASSVRIAGLNTEAFF. The CDR3 DNA sequence: TGTGCCAGCAGTGTTCGGATTGCGGGGCTGAACACTGAAGCTTTCTTT.

In its sample, this clonotype was seen a few times. In DNA form, the CDR3 reads TGTGCCAGCAGGGGGACAGGGGGAGCTAACTATGGCTACACCTTC. Translating it yields CASRGTGGANYGYTF. This chain links TRBV12-3 or TRBV12-4 with TRBJ1-2, with TRBD1 matching 11 bases. This CDR3 is built from 15 residues. The V gene end was trimmed by 6 bases and the J gene end by 0 bases; junction bases not matched to a gene: 3.

This clonotype was found a few times. The chain has TRBV20-1 and TRBJ2-7; no definite D call. CDR1 is DFQATT, CDR2 SNEGSKA, per germline (reference sequence). Trimming stripped 3 bases from V and 7 bases from J, with 19 bases between. The CDR3 contains 14 residues. The CDR3 is CSASYDPESREQYF. Written as DNA, the CDR3 is TGCAGTGCTAGTTACGACCCGGAGTCGAGGGAGCAGTACTTC.

This clonotype has more than one count but fewer than ten. This chain connects TRBV29-1 to TRBJ2-7; D might be TRBD2 (6 bases). This CDR3 region has 15 residues. The V gene lost 7 bases and the J gene lost 3 bases, with 22 bases spanning the gap. Per germline, CDR1 SQVTM and CDR2 ANQGSEA. The CDR3: CSAEVRTPAGYEQYF. CDR3 bases: TGCAGCGCAGAAGTCCGGACTCCAGCGGGCTACGAGCAGTACTTC.

The rearrangement joins TRBV7-7 to TRBJ2-5; D gene uncertain. V was trimmed by 5 bases and J by 0 bases, leaving 13 bases between them. The CDR3 is 15 residues long. Germline V gene sequence: CDR1 SSHAT, CDR2 FNYEAQ (reference sequence). The CDR3 reads CASSPGRTYQETQYF. The DNA for the CDR3 is TGTGCCAGCAGCCCAGGACGGACGTACCAAGAGACCCAGTACTTC.

The V gene is TRBV20-1, the J gene TRBJ2-5; possible D gene TRBD2, 5 bases. Gene TRBJ2-1 matches the end of the DNA better, so the J call may be wrong. Germline-derived CDR1 and CDR2 are DFQATT and SNEGSKA (reference sequence). This CDR3 comprises 11 residues. The CDR3 sequence: CSARRPETQFF. The CDR3 DNA reads as TGCAGTGCCAGGAGGCCGGAGACCCAGTTCTTC.

The chain has TRBV20-1 and TRBJ2-5; D is possibly TRBD1 or TRBD2 (5 bases each). V gave up 0 bases and J gave up 4 bases, with 24 bases separating them. Germline CDR1 DFQATT, CDR2 SNEGSKA (reference sequence). The CDR3 runs 18 residues. The CDR3: CSARDMKPTRGEGETQYF. For the CDR3, the DNA is TGCAGTGCTAGAGATATGAAGCCCACAAGGGGCGAGGGAGAGACCCAGTACTTC.